This entry features one TCR beta chain sequence. Its matching antigen is unknown. 60 Vbeta and 13 Jbeta primers were used in PCR. Produced via immunoSEQ multiplex PCR; TCRdb's table is partial and in-frame only. The table has about 200,000 clones, approximately 78% seen once; the top ten hold about 1.5%. This CDR3 comprises 13 residues. The V segment lost 5 bases and the J segment 5 bases; nucleotides outside the gene matches: 3. Germline V lookup: CDR1 LGHNA, CDR2 YNFKEQ. This sample is part of a study of cytomegalovirus exposure and HLA in healthy donors. Study conclusions and caveats: The study carried out a later analysis of TCR beta sequences. It associated 15,000 to 20,000 of them with specific HLA alleles at a false discovery rate of 0.05. Prior analysis indicated that the majority of TCR beta V segments exhibited productivity approximately 90% or approximately 30% of the time. It was only CMV serostatus that was available as immune exposure information.

The clonotype originates from a young woman in good health and CMV-seronegative. The sequenced material came from PBMCs. This chain links TRBV4-2 with TRBJ2-1, with 7 bases aligning to TRBD2. The CDR3 protein is CASSAAGNNEQFF. CDR3 nucleotide sequence: TGTGCCAGCAGCGCAGCGGGGAACAATGAGCAGTTCTTC.